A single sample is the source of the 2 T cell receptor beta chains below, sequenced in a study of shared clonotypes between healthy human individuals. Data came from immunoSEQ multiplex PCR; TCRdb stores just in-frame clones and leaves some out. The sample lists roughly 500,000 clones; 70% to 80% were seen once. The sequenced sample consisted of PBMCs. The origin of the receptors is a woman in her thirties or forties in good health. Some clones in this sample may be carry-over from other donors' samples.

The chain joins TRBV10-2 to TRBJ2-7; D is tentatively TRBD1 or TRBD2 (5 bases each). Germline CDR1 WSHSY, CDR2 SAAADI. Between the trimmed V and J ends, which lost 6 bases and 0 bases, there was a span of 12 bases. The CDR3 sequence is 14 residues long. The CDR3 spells CASSRDGVSYEQYF. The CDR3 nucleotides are TGCGCCAGCAGCCGGGACGGCGTCTCCTACGAGCAGTACTTC.

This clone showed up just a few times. The CDR3 protein is CAWNPGAGGNEQYF. The CDR3 DNA sequence: TGTGCCTGGAACCCCGGGGCAGGGGGTAACGAGCAGTACTTC. The chain carries TRBV30 and TRBJ2-5, with 7 bases fitting TRBD1. Near its end, the DNA agrees better with TRBJ2-7, so the J call may be wrong. CDR3 size: 14 residues. Germline V gene data show CDR1 as GTSNPN and CDR2 as SVGIG (reference sequence).